This TCR beta chain was retrieved from a study of blood T cell repertoires in COVID-19. Study information: The cDNA or gDNA used as material had been derived from T cells, B-cell-depleted T cells, or PBMCs.

In the original analysis: Amplified reference gene primers provided the basis for estimating nucleated cell counts. The protocol was immunoSEQ multiplex PCR, while the TCRdb copy is restricted to in-frame clones and leaves out a portion. V and J calls and clone size follow that table, whereas D and trimming were derived from the DNA. The sample has approximately 30,000 clones, roughly 90% seen once. The sample taken for sequencing was peripheral blood. The receptor comes from a woman between 35 and 50 years old with active or convalescent COVID-19.

The CDR3 DNA sequence: TGTGCCAGCAGTGTAGCGGGAGTCGGCTCCTACGAGCAGTACTTC. It specifies CASSVAGVGSYEQYF. This chain connects TRBV28 to TRBJ2-7; 9 bases map to TRBD2. The CDR3 covers 15 residues. Trimming took 5 bases from V and 0 from J; bases not matched to a gene: 5. CDR1 is MDHEN, CDR2 SYDVKM, per germline.